One and the same sample provided the 6 T cell receptor beta chains below, sequenced in a study of cytomegalovirus exposure and HLA in healthy donors. PCR was performed using 60 Vbeta and 13 Jbeta primers. Sequenced by immunoSEQ multiplex PCR; TCRdb stores in-frame clones only, minus some. The data show about 150,000 clones, less than 85% seen once. Sequencing used PBMCs. These receptors originate from a man aged 18-30 years in good health and CMV-seropositive.

The chain has TRBV19 and TRBJ2-1; D gene unclear. There are 15 residues in the CDR3. V shed 3 bases and J shed 5 bases, with 14 bases lying between them. CDR1 and CDR2 from the germline V gene are LNHDA and SQIVND (reference sequence). In nucleotides, the CDR3 is TGTGCCAGTAGTATTATTTTTCCCGTTGACAATGAGCAGTTCTTC. As protein: CASSIIFPVDNEQFF.

This clone appeared a single time. This chain connects TRBV28 to TRBJ1-2; unclear D gene. CDR1 MDHEN and CDR2 SYDVKM come from the germline V gene. V was cut by 2 bases and J by 8 bases, with 15 bases left in between. CDR3 length equals 14 residues. The CDR3 nucleotides read TGTGCCAGCAGTTTAGCGGGCAGGCAGGAGGGCTACACCTTC. Protein sequence: CASSLAGRQEGYTF.

This clone occurred a few times. This rearrangement joins TRBV7-9 to TRBJ2-1; D unclear. Germline V gene lookup returns CDR1 SEHNR and CDR2 FQNEAQ (reference sequence). The CDR3 sequence is 13 residues long. Trimming took 3 bases from V and 9 from J, leaving 12 bases between them. CDR3 region: CASSFPGLGEQFF. CDR3 bases: TGTGCCAGCAGCTTCCCAGGATTAGGTGAGCAGTTCTTC.

The chain employs TRBV10-3 and TRBJ1-2, with unresolved D. CDR1 is ENHRY and CDR2 is SYGVKD in the germline V gene. The V gene lost 4 bases and the J gene lost 8 bases, with 11 bases spanning the gap. This CDR3 is built from 12 residues. The CDR3 loop is CAISVFQRGYTF. CDR3 nucleotides: TGTGCCATCAGTGTATTCCAGAGGGGCTACACCTTC.

This sequence joins TRBV18 and TRBJ2-1; possibly TRBD2 for D (5 bases). The CDR3 loop spans 14 amino acids. V was clipped by 3 bases and J by 9 bases, with 15 bases between them. CDR1 KGHSH and CDR2 LQKENI come from the germline V gene. Here the CDR3 DNA reads TGTGCCAGCTCACCGGAGGACTTCGTCGGTGAGCAGTTCTTC. Translation: CASSPEDFVGEQFF.

The chain carries TRBV6-6 and TRBJ2-3; 11 bases line up with TRBD2. The V and J ends lost 8 bases and 4 bases, in that order; junction bases with no gene match: 8. Germline V lookup: CDR1 MNHNY, CDR2 SVGAGI (reference sequence). The CDR3 consists of 15 residues. The CDR3 spells CASRIAGGPADTQYF. The CDR3 DNA sequence: TGTGCCAGCCGAATAGCGGGAGGGCCAGCAGATACGCAGTATTTT.